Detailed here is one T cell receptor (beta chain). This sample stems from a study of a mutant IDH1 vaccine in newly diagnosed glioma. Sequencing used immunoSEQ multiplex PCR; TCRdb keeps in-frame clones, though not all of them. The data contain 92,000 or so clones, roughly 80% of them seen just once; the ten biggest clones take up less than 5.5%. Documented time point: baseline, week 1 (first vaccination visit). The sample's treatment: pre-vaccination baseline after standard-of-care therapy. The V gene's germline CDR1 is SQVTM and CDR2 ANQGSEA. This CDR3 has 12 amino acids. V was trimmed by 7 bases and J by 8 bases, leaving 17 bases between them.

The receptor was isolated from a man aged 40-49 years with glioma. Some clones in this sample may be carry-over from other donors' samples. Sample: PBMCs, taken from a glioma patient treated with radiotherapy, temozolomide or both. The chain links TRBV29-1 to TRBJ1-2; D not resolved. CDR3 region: CSAGLGVEGYTF. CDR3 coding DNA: TGCAGCGCCGGATTGGGAGTAGAAGGCTACACCTTC.